This T cell receptor (beta chain) comes out of a study of regulatory and conventional T cells in RAG deficiency. Study results and caveats: Compared with controls, unique Treg TCR beta sequences dropped about 100-fold in Omenn syndrome and CID/AS. In Omenn syndrome, Treg and Tconv repertoires overlapped >75%.

On this clone itself: The antigen remains unidentified.

Blood CD4+ CD25-low CD127-high conventional T cells supplied the genomic DNA template. The germline V gene encodes CDR1 SNHLY and CDR2 FYNNEI. Trimming removed 6 bases from V and 0 bases from J, with 9 bases in between. The CDR3 runs to 15 residues. The data were produced by immunoSEQ multiplex PCR, yet TCRdb's version contains in-frame clones alone and is incomplete. The sample contains tens of thousands of clones, 90% to 95% of which appear only once. These data were also filed under a second study, of regulatory T cells. From that report: Primers: 52 TRBV forward and 13 TRBJ reverse. Patient repertoires had restricted TRB V-J pairs and skewed V and J usage, most in Tregs.

V is TRBV2 and J is TRBJ2-6, with a weak D call TRBD2 (5 bases). Sequences were obtained from CD4+ T cells sorted from blood. This TCR came from a human donor in good health. CDR3 residues: CASSYGLSGANVLTF. The CDR3 DNA follows: TGTGCCAGCAGCTATGGACTCTCTGGGGCCAACGTCCTGACTTTC.